This T cell receptor (beta chain) comes out of a study of cytotoxic CD8 clonotypes in ibrutinib-treated CLL. Produced via immunoSEQ multiplex PCR; TCRdb's table is partial and in-frame only. Among under 30,000 clones, around three fifths were seen once, and the ten largest hold about 5%. There are 16 residues in the CDR3. J lost 7 bases, V lost 4 bases, and 10 bases had no gene match. Germline loops: CDR1 SGHDN, CDR2 FVKESK. This chain links TRBV14 with TRBJ2-1; 10 bases are a match to TRBD2. This sample comprised PBMCs, obtained before ibrutinib treatment. The origin of this receptor is a human donor with chronic lymphocytic leukemia. The CDR3 region is CASSRQRGGLGNEQFF. CDR3 nucleotide sequence: TGTGCCAGCAGCCGCCAGCGGGGGGGCCTGGGGAATGAGCAGTTCTTC.